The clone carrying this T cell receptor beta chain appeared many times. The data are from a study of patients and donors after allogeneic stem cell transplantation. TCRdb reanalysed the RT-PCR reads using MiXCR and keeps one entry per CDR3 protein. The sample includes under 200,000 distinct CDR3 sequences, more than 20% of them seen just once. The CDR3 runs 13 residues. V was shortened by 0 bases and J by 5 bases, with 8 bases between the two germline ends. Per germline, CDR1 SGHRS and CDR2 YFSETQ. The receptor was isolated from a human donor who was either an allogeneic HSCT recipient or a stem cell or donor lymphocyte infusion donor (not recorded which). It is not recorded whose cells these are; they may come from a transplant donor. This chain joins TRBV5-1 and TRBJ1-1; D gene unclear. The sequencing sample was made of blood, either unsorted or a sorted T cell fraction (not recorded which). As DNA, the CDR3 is TGCGCCAGCAGCTTGGTCCGTAGGACTGAAGCTTTCTTT. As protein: CASSLVRRTEAFF.